The 24 T cell receptor beta chains below all came from one sample that was sequenced in a study of T-cell memory formation after mild COVID-19. TCRdb fed the 5' RACE reads into MiXCR, producing one record per CDR3 protein. Here the sample spans around 210,000 distinct CDR3 sequences, approximately 10% being singletons. Sequenced: PBMCs or a T cell subset sorted from them (not recorded which). Receptors were obtained from a man between 18 and 35 years old who had mild COVID-19 (a few samples of this study predate the infection). Cell type and time point are not known.

The table lists this clonotype with a few counts. This sequence joins TRBV5-4 and TRBJ2-1; D uncertain. The CDR3 contains 16 residues. Trimming removed 1 base at V and 5 bases at J, with 16 bases between. Germline lookup yields CDR1 SGHNT and CDR2 YYREEE (reference sequence). CDR3 protein: CASSLRLSGWNNEQFF. CDR3 nucleotide sequence: TGTGCCAGCAGCTTGAGGCTCTCGGGCTGGAACAATGAGCAGTTCTTC.

This clonotype has a count of ten or more. The rearrangement uses TRBV7-2 and TRBJ2-5, with TRBD2 matching over 7 bases. The germline V gene has CDR1 SGHTA and CDR2 FQGNSA. V shed 5 bases, J shed 1 base, and the junction held 10 bases outside the gene matches. CDR3 length: 16 residues. CDR3 DNA: TGTGCCAGCAGCGCCGTGGGAGGGGTTAGCCAAGAGACCCAGTACTTC. Amino acid sequence: CASSAVGGVSQETQYF.

This chain uses TRBV7-2 with TRBJ2-7; 8 bases line up with TRBD2. CDR1 SGHTA and CDR2 FQGNSA come from the germline V gene. V shed 3 bases and J 7 bases; nucleotides not matched to a gene: 8. This CDR3 comprises 14 residues. CDR3 protein: CASSFSGALGEQYF. The CDR3 region has the DNA TGTGCCAGCAGCTTTAGCGGGGCCTTGGGAGAGCAGTACTTC.

Only a few counts were recorded for this clonotype. The chain has TRBV18 and TRBJ1-6, with TRBD1 matching 7 bases. V lost 5 bases, J lost 3 bases, and 4 bases stayed unmatched. Germline V gene lookup returns CDR1 KGHSH and CDR2 LQKENI. This CDR3 comprises 15 residues. The CDR3 loop reads CASSVGTDYNSPLHF. DNA for the CDR3: TGTGCCAGCTCAGTCGGGACAGACTATAATTCACCCCTCCACTTT.

This clonotype appeared many times. For the CDR3, the DNA is TGTGCCAGCAGCCCGGGACTAGCGGGGGAGGATACGCAGTATTTT. Translated, it gives CASSPGLAGEDTQYF. The chain recombines TRBV9 with TRBJ2-3; 14 positions agree with TRBD2. CDR3 length: 15 amino acids. Trimming at V came to 4 bases and at J to 6 bases, leaving 4 bases not matched to a gene. Germline CDR1 and CDR2: SGDLS and YYNGEE. Full variable domain (rest looked up from reference TRBV9 and TRBJ2-3): DSGVTQTPKHLITATGQRVTLRCSPRSGDLSVYWYQQSLDQGLQFLIQYYNGEERAKGNILERFSAQQFPDLHSELNLSSLELGDSALYFCASSPGLAGEDTQYFGPGTRLTVL.

This clonotype showed up just a few times. This chain connects TRBV28 to TRBJ1-2, with a possible D match to TRBD1 (6 bases). Germline CDR1 and CDR2: MDHEN and SYDVKM. Trimming removed 9 bases at V and 3 bases at J, with 14 bases between. CDR3 size: 13 residues. The DNA for the CDR3 is TGTGCCAGTATGGGGGCGGGGGACTATGGCTACACCTTC. Protein sequence: CASMGAGDYGYTF.

This clonotype appeared many times. This rearrangement joins TRBV7-2 to TRBJ2-5; TRBD1 or TRBD2 may be the D gene (5 bases each). Germline loops: CDR1 SGHTA, CDR2 FQGNSA. The V end lost 1 base, the J end lost 5 bases, and 11 bases lay between the germline ends. The CDR3 is 14 residues long. CDR3 sequence: CASSLDWGSETQYF. CDR3 sequence (DNA): TGTGCCAGCAGCTTAGACTGGGGGTCGGAGACCCAGTACTTC.

This rearrangement joins TRBV7-9 to TRBJ1-5, with D perhaps matching TRBD1 (5 bases). Per the germline V gene, CDR1 is SEHNR and CDR2 is FQNEAQ (reference sequence). Trimming left V 3 bases short and J 4 bases short, with 13 bases between. There are 15 residues in the CDR3. As DNA, the CDR3 is TGTGCCAGCAGCTTCGGAGGGACCTTAAATCAGCCCCAGCATTTT. Its protein product is CASSFGGTLNQPQHF.

The chain employs TRBV18 and TRBJ2-7; D might be TRBD1 (6 bases). Trimming shortened V by 0 bases and J by 3 bases, and 12 bases separated the two germline ends. The length of the CDR3 is 15 residues. Germline V lookup: CDR1 KGHSH, CDR2 LQKENI. CDR3 amino acids: CASSPPSGEYYEQYF. The CDR3, as DNA: TGTGCCAGCTCACCACCGTCAGGGGAATACTACGAGCAGTACTTC. The full variable domain, in which reference TRBV18 and TRBJ2-7 provide the parts outside the CDR3, is NAGVMQNPRHLVRRRGQEARLRCSPMKGHSHVYWYRQLPEEGLKFMVYLQKENIIDESGMPKERFSAEFPKEGPSILRIQQVVRGDSAAYFCASSPPSGEYYEQYFGPGTRLTVT.

In this sample, this clonotype turned up a few times. The CDR3: CASSPTRDRGVRSPLHF. In DNA, the CDR3 is TGTGCCAGCTCACCTACGAGAGACAGGGGAGTGCGTTCACCCCTCCACTTT. The V and J genes are TRBV18 and TRBJ1-6; 8 bases map to TRBD1. Germline trimming cut 3 bases from V and 9 bases from J; bases unmatched to any gene: 13. CDR1 is KGHSH, CDR2 LQKENI, per germline. The CDR3 is made up of 17 amino acids. The full variable domain, completed using reference TRBV18 and TRBJ1-6, is NAGVMQNPRHLVRRRGQEARLRCSPMKGHSHVYWYRQLPEEGLKFMVYLQKENIIDESGMPKERFSAEFPKEGPSILRIQQVVRGDSAAYFCASSPTRDRGVRSPLHFGNGTRLTVT.

There are a few counts of this clonotype. The V call is TRBV6-5, the J call TRBJ2-5; D is ambiguous. The germline gives CDR1 MNHEY, CDR2 SVGAGI. The CDR3 length is 13 residues. The V end was cut by 2 bases, the J end by 5 bases, with 9 bases between. The CDR3: CASSYQVGETQYF. Written as DNA, the CDR3 is TGTGCCAGCAGTTACCAGGTTGGGGAGACCCAGTACTTC.

The rearrangement uses TRBV20-1 and TRBJ2-1; TRBD2 agrees at 11 bases. V lost 8 bases to trimming and J lost 6 bases; unmatched junction nucleotides: 9. Looked up from germline, CDR1 is DFQATT and CDR2 is SNEGSKA (reference sequence). This CDR3 spans 14 amino acids. The CDR3 reads CSTYNSGGANEQFF. In DNA form, the CDR3 reads TGCAGTACCTACAATAGCGGGGGGGCCAATGAGCAGTTCTTC.

V and J are TRBV12-3 or TRBV12-4 and TRBJ2-5; no reliable D call. The V end was cut by 3 bases, the J end by 2 bases, with 10 bases between. CDR3 length equals 14 residues. The CDR3 nucleotides are TGTGCCAGCAGTTTTATAGGCCGTCAAGAGACCCAGTACTTC. This encodes CASSFIGRQETQYF.

V usage is TRBV5-1 and J usage is TRBJ2-3, with 7 bases identical to TRBD2. Germline values: CDR1 SGHRS, CDR2 YFSETQ. This CDR3 region has 15 residues. V lost 2 bases, J lost 1 base, and 4 bases stayed unmatched. This CDR3 is CASSLHRGGTDTQYF. CDR3 sequence (DNA): TGCGCCAGCAGCTTACACCGGGGGGGCACAGATACGCAGTATTTT.

This clonotype was counted at least ten times. The CDR3 loop reads CASSLQGEINEQFF. The DNA for the CDR3 is TGCGCCAGCAGCTTACAGGGGGAAATCAATGAGCAGTTCTTC. The chain employs TRBV5-1 and TRBJ2-1; 8 bases match TRBD1. The CDR3 length is 14 residues. The germline V gene has CDR1 SGHRS and CDR2 YFSETQ. After removal of 2 bases from V and 6 bases from J, the junction contained 4 bases not matched to a gene. The entire variable domain, with the rest obtained from reference TRBV5-1 and TRBJ2-1, is as follows: KAGVTQTPRYLIKTRGQQVTLSCSPISGHRSVSWYQQTPGQGLQFLFEYFSETQRNKGNFPGRFSGRQFSNSRSEMNVSTLELGDSALYLCASSLQGEINEQFFGPGTRLTVL.

This clonotype appeared many times. This chain uses TRBV4-3 with TRBJ1-6; possible D gene TRBD1, 6 bases. V was shortened by 0 bases and J by 9 bases, with 15 bases between the two germline ends. The CDR3 has 16 residues. CDR1 and CDR2 (germline): LGHNA, YSLEER. Written as DNA, the CDR3 is TGCGCCAGCAGCCAAGAGGCGAACAGGGACCCTTCACCCCTCCACTTT. The encoded protein is CASSQEANRDPSPLHF.

The gene calls are TRBV7-2 and TRBJ1-2; D gene unclear. This CDR3 is built from 15 residues. The V gene's germline CDR1 is SGHTA and CDR2 FQGNSA. Trimming cost V 1 base and J 5 bases, with 14 bases left between them. The CDR3 DNA is TGTGCCAGCAGCTTAGAATGGTCCGTAGGGTATGGCTACACCTTC. It specifies CASSLEWSVGYGYTF.

This clonotype has a handful of counts. An end of the junction differs from the germline gene, which may be a read error. The V gene is TRBV7-9, the J gene TRBJ1-6; D not certain. The CDR3 runs to 15 residues. CDR1 is SEHNR, CDR2 FQNEAQ, per germline (reference sequence). The CDR3 reads CASSQGESFNSPLHF. CDR3 nucleotide sequence: TGTGCCAGCAGTCAAGGAGAGTCCTTTAATTCACCCCTCCACTTT.

This clonotype was recorded a few times. J is TRBJ2-4 and V is TRBV3-1; maybe TRBD2 (7 bases). Germline V gene data show CDR1 as LGHDT and CDR2 as YNNKEL (reference sequence). The CDR3 sequence is 13 residues long. The germline V and J ends were trimmed by 3 bases and 12 bases, with 15 bases remaining between them. The CDR3 is CASSQGGPYTQYF. CDR3 sequence (DNA): TGTGCCAGCAGCCAGGGGGGGCCCTATACTCAGTACTTC.

This clonotype was recorded many times. The V and J genes are TRBV2 and TRBJ2-1; D possibly corresponds to TRBD2 (6 bases). CDR1 is SNHLY, CDR2 FYNNEI, per germline. Trimming cost V 7 bases and J 1 base, with 14 bases left between them. This CDR3 comprises 15 residues. CDR3 protein: CASTNRDWSYNEQFF. The CDR3 nucleotides read TGTGCCAGCACGAATCGGGACTGGTCCTACAATGAGCAGTTCTTC.

There are many counts of this clonotype. The chain links TRBV2 to TRBJ2-7; 7 nucleotides agree with TRBD1. After removal of 6 bases from V and 3 bases from J, the junction contained 5 bases not matched to a gene. CDR3 length equals 13 residues. Germline V gene data show CDR1 as SNHLY and CDR2 as FYNNEI. CDR3 bases: TGTGCCAGCAGGGTGGGGACAGTCTACGAGCAGTACGTC. Translating gives CASRVGTVYEQYV.

This rearrangement joins TRBV19 to TRBJ1-1; D remains unclear. Germline-derived CDR1 and CDR2 are LNHDA and SQIVND (reference sequence). The CDR3 has 14 amino acids. V lost 1 base and J lost 2, with 8 bases in between. CDR3 DNA sequence: TGTGCCAGTAGTATAGGAGGTTTAAACACTGAAGCTTTCTTT. Amino acid sequence: CASSIGGLNTEAFF.

This clonotype showed up many times. The genes are TRBV7-2 and TRBJ2-7; 9 bases map to TRBD1. CDR3 length equals 15 residues. The ends lost 1 base at V and 4 bases at J; junction bases unmatched: 5. CDR1 and CDR2 (germline): SGHTA, FQGNSA. CDR3 DNA: TGTGCCAGCAGCTTAGAAAGGGACAGGGTTTACGAGCAGTACTTC. It encodes CASSLERDRVYEQYF. Full variable domain (rest looked up from reference TRBV7-2 and TRBJ2-7): GAGVSQSPSNKVTEKGKDVELRCDPISGHTALYWYRQSLGQGLEFLIYFQGNSAPDKSGLPSDRFSAERTGGSVSTLTIQRTQQEDSAVYLCASSLERDRVYEQYFGPGTRLTVT.

The V and J genes are TRBV12-3 or TRBV12-4 and TRBJ2-1; unclear D gene. V lost 7 bases and J lost 4, with 11 bases in between. The CDR3 is made up of 13 amino acids. This CDR3 is CASTPQTYNEQFF. The CDR3 coding sequence is TGTGCCAGCACCCCCCAAACGTACAATGAGCAGTTCTTC.